The T cell receptor (beta chain) described here comes from a study of cytomegalovirus exposure and HLA in healthy donors (dated by TCRdb to between 2016 and 2019). At the level of the whole study: An earlier analysis of about 560 of the donors reported 276 Gb of sequence data and 117 million unique TCR beta sequences obtained from about 179 million T cells. Across about 370 genotyped donors of the cohort, an average of approximately 220,000 unique TCR beta nucleotide sequences per donor were sequenced, and 15% to 20% of those sequences were non-productive. A later genetic analysis used genome-wide SNP genotypes for about 60% of the 666 donors, treating that subset as a discovery cohort. About five DR-DQ haplotypes were handled as single units for association and clustering because linkage in the cohort was strong. Roughly 320 gigabases of sequencing data and around 80 million unique TCR sequences made up an early release that covered over 550 HLA-typed donors. Both class I and class II loci were covered by HLA typing, at four-digit resolution. The study combined high-throughput TCR immunosequencing, statistical association of individual TCRs with disease status, and machine learning to predict cytomegalovirus infection status. Donor age, sex, ethnicity and CMV serostatus were collected together with the repertoire data. Typing coverage varied by locus: about 629-630 donors for A, B, C, DRB1 and DQB1; around 560 for DQA1; 600 to 610 for DPA1; 450 to 480 for DPB1. The genetic ancestry cluster associated with self-reported Caucasian donors included 70% to 85% of the roughly 410 genotyped donors. An earlier analysis of 587 of the donors used high-throughput TCR beta sequencing to judge whether each TCR beta V gene segment behaved as functional or pseudogenic. Every discovery cohort repertoire had been produced on one sequencing platform. Along with the roughly 670-subject first cohort, a separate validation cohort of roughly 110 different subjects was used. The study aimed to test whether signatures of past pathogen exposure could be identified by cataloging public T cell receptors. A later analysis re-examined previously published TCR beta repertoires from around 670 donors and added high-resolution HLA genotyping to investigate patterns of TCR occurrence. Rather than drawing on any new phenotypic data, the later analysis identified candidate immune exposures from TCR beta sequences and the way those sequences occurred across donors. The study profiled the T cell repertoires of more than 500 subjects by immunosequencing and related them to cytomegalovirus serostatus.

The cohort consisted of hundreds of healthy bone marrow donors. Cohort members were all nominally healthy when sampled, although unrecorded immune exposures were likely present. The donor tested CMV seronegative and was one of the 352 seronegative cohort members. A peripheral blood sample was provided by each donor, and peripheral blood mononuclear cells were used for TCR beta sequencing. The Qiagen DNeasy Blood Extraction Kit was used to extract genomic DNA from the blood cell samples. In regard to this clone: Its antigen is unknown. One base away there is no much larger clone; base qualities are not given.

Libraries were made using the immunoSEQ multiplex PCR assay. For the multiplex PCR, a mixture combining 60 forward primers for TCR Vbeta segments and 13 reverse primers for TCR Jbeta segments was used. The CDR3 region of rearranged TCR beta genes was amplified from genomic DNA by a multiplex PCR assay. On the Illumina HiSeq System, the amplified TCR beta libraries were sequenced as 87-base-pair reads. The source study handled its data this way. A later analysis counted 65 million to 90 million unique TCR beta chains across the approximately 700 repertoires, and roughly 9.9 million of these chains were shared by at least two donors. Raw reads were error-corrected and collapsed into unique sequences with a nearest-neighbor algorithm that merged closely related sequences to remove PCR and sequencing errors. Alignment of CDR3 sequences to IMGT reference sequences was used to assign V, D and J gene segments. Each retained sequence needed at least a six-nucleotide match to both a V gene segment and a J gene segment. A rearrangement was called productive if the CDR3 had no stop codons and remained in frame with V and J, and every other rearrangement was called non-productive. Following IMGT convention, CDR3 was defined as the stretch from the second conserved V-encoded cysteine up to the conserved J-encoded phenylalanine. The earlier analysis of about 590 of the donors excluded sequences that lacked an unambiguous match to a single V gene segment. An earlier analysis of about 600 of the donors called V segments functional above 56.7% productive rearrangements and segregating when the between-donor standard deviation exceeded 5%. A statistical classification framework was developed to diagnose cytomegalovirus status using the catalog of TCR beta chain sequences. In a later analysis, TCR nucleotide sequences were compared against IMGT/GENE-DB human TR gene sequences so that V and J genes could be assigned. Using the TCRdist pipeline, a later analysis assigned CDR3 sequences along with most-parsimonious VDJ recombination scenarios. In a later analysis, every TCR beta chain was defined by the combination of its CDR3 amino acid sequence and its V-gene family, and reads without a unique V-gene family were dropped. As a way to deal with suspected cross-contamination and a sequencing artifact, a later analysis dropped under 600 nucleotide sequences that were highly shared and had low generation probability. A later analysis calculated a clonal expansion index for each public chain from normalized within-repertoire ranks of inferred template counts. In a later analysis, generation probabilities were computed with a VDJ recombination model fitted to out-of-frame rearrangements, and the resulting probabilities were checked against IGoR. A later analysis scored TCR-TCR, TCR-HLA and TCR-CMV co-occurrence with hypergeometric tests, applying a repertoire-size bias correction to TCR pairs. False discovery rates were estimated in a later analysis by permuting HLA or CMV assignments 20 times. In a later analysis, co-occurring TCRs were grouped using DBSCAN, with TCRdist sequence similarity added in when clustering inside HLA-allele-positive subsets. Repertoires with fewer than 30,000 or more than 120,000 public chains, plus five repertoires with anomalous nucleotide sharing, were excluded from co-occurrence clustering. This is the immuneACCESS table as TCRdb keeps it, with only in-frame sequences that have V and J called. A part of the clones is gone; compared with another copy, unresolved V genes explain less than half, and the rest is unexplained. Clonal size and the V and J genes are those of that table, whereas D and trimming came from the DNA. The sample data list under 200,000 clones, and 80% of these were observed just once. In total, the top ten clones hold approximately 1.3% of the sample.

Overall study results and their limits: Because counts were too low, approximately 18 rarely observed V segments, including chromosome 9 orphons, were excluded from the earlier analysis of 587 of the donors. In both the original and validation cohorts, the classifier was reported to diagnose cytomegalovirus status with high specificity and sensitivity. A further reported finding was that TCR beta sequences accurately predicted the HLA-A and HLA-B alleles for most subjects in the first cohort. The cohort was sequenced for TCR beta chains only, and without alpha or paired-chain data the features that could be detected were limited. According to a later analysis, parvovirus B19, influenza, CMV and Epstein-Barr virus appeared linked to several top co-occurrence clusters. In a later analysis, over 15,000 TCR beta sequences were associated with specific HLA alleles at a false discovery rate of 0.05. A later analysis found that most CMV-associated TCR beta chains appeared HLA-restricted, with HLA associations seemingly driven largely by CMV exposure. A later analysis found that HLA-associated TCR beta chains were more clonally expanded and had lower generation probabilities than equally common non-associated chains. Most TCR sequences were observed very rarely across donors, whereas some public TCRs were present in many individuals. Roughly uniform sequencing depth across donors was assumed in presence/absence analyses, although this assumption may not hold. A group of highly shared sequence variants was considered likely to be a technical artifact of the sequencing pipeline. In vitro tests confirmed that a few of the cytomegalovirus-associated TCR beta chains recognize cytomegalovirus antigens. In an earlier analysis of around 500 of the donors, most TCR beta V segments appeared in productive rearrangements about 87% or about 30% of the time, broadly matching IMGT annotations. Correlated functional status among segregating V segments might be attributable to linkage disequilibrium, but an unknown experimental factor could not be ruled out. In a later genetic analysis, fewer N-insertions in productive TCRs were reported among donors in an Asian-associated ancestry cluster than the roughly 640-donor mean. V-gene and J-gene trimming of TCR beta chains was associated with a missense DCLRE1C variant in a later genetic analysis, and the association was replicated in an independent cohort. In a later analysis, the rate of TCR association differed among HLA loci, with DRB1 alleles having the most associated TCRs and HLA-C alleles having the fewest. HLA typing was unavailable for some donors at each locus, so association tests used only the typed subset. In the study, about 150 TCR beta chains were listed as associated with cytomegalovirus. When HLA alleles, especially DR and DQ, strongly co-occurred, TCR associations were difficult to assign to individual alleles. CMV serostatus was the only immune exposure information available for the cohort. According to the authors, the approach could potentially be generalized to other disease states and immunological phenotypes.

This receptor was obtained from a man aged 25-45 years in good health and CMV-seronegative. Input material: PBMCs.

The DNA is as follows: TGTGCCAGCTCACCCCCGGCGGGAATGAACACTGAAGCTTTCTTT. Translated, this is CASSPPAGMNTEAFF. The rearranged chain carries TRBV18 and TRBJ1-1; no D segment can be confidently identified. The germline V gene specifies KGHSH as CDR1 and LQKENI as CDR2. The junction carries 11 bases between V and J, which are trimmed by 3 bases and 0 bases respectively. The CDR3 runs 15 residues from the cysteine to the phenylalanine. Of all the DNA, just the CDR3 is kept, 45 bases in frame from base 1.